These T cell receptor beta chains were read from a single sample in a study of read filtering for tumor transcriptome and immune sequencing. TCRdb reprocessed the reads via MiXCR and lists one record per CDR3 protein. The sample holds over 45,000 distinct CDR3 sequences; about 12% are singletons and the top ten take roughly 15%. The sequenced sample consisted of a population of CD138-negative cells sorted from bone marrow. Receptors were obtained from a donor at least 40 years old with multiple myeloma. Each CDR3 is given with its conserved first and last residue. Fields, in order: J gene, D gene, CDR3 length, V gene, clone size, CDR3 DNA, CDR3 protein. D genes are given only for firm matches. The size field is filled for only some rows; it gives once, few, many or a size class.

TRBJ2-1	.	15	TRBV2	.	TGTGCCAGCAGAGAGGGGCTGGCGGGGCGGAATAAGCAGTTCTTC	CASREGLAGRNKQFF
TRBJ2-2	TRBD1	14	TRBV5-5	many	TGTGCCAGCAGTTGGACAGGGGGCACCGGGGAGCTGTTTTTT	CASSWTGGTGELFF
TRBJ2-1	TRBD2	18	TRBV19	many	TGTGCCAGTAGTATAGATTCTAGCGGGGTCCTTGGGAACAATGAGCAGTTCTTC	CASSIDSSGVLGNNEQFF
TRBJ2-2	.	14	TRBV3-1	many	TGTGCCAGCAGCCAATTGGACAGCACCGGGGAGCTGTTTTTT	CASSQLDSTGELFF
TRBJ2-1	.	15	TRBV9	medium-sized	TGTGCCAGCAGCGTAGCTTGGGGTAGCGGCTATGAGCAGTTCTTC	CASSVAWGSGYEQFF
TRBJ2-4	TRBD2	15	TRBV7-2	many	TGTGCCAGCAGTTATAGCGGGAGCCCCAAAAACATTCAGTACTTC	CASSYSGSPKNIQYF
TRBJ2-7	.	13	TRBV6-2/TRBV6-3	many	TGTGCCAGCAGTCAAATGGCCGAATACGAGCAGTACTTC	CASSQMAEYEQYF
TRBJ2-3	.	13	TRBV7-9	many	TGTGCCAGCAGCTTTGGAAGCGGAGATACGCAGTATTTT	CASSFGSGDTQYF
TRBJ2-6	.	16	TRBV5-1	many	TGCGCCAGCAGCTCGGCCCACTCCTCTGGGGCCAACGTCCTGACTTTC	CASSSAHSSGANVLTF
TRBJ1-1	.	13	TRBV5-1	many	TGCGCCAGCAGCGACCCTGACCACACTGAAGCTTTCTTT	CASSDPDHTEAFF
TRBJ1-1	.	13	TRBV7-3	many	TGTGCCAGCAGCTTAACGGGGCCCACTGAAGCTTTCTTT	CASSLTGPTEAFF
TRBJ1-5	.	13	TRBV7-2	many	TGTGCCAGCAGCCCTAGCCCCCATCAGCCCCAGCATTTT	CASSPSPHQPQHF
TRBJ2-7	TRBD2	19	TRBV5-1	many	TGCGCCAGCAGCGGCATCCGGACTAGCGGGAGGCGGGGTCCCTACGAGCAGTACTTC	CASSGIRTSGRRGPYEQYF
TRBJ2-1	TRBD2	13	TRBV10-3	many	TGTGCCACCGGACTAGCGGCCTACAATGAGCAGTTCTTC	CATGLAAYNEQFF
TRBJ2-7	TRBD2	15	TRBV27	many	TGTGCCAGCAGTTTCGTAAGCGGGAAAGCCTACGAGCAGTACTTC	CASSFVSGKAYEQYF
TRBJ2-1	TRBD2	18	TRBV4-3	many	TGCGCCAGCAGCCAAGAGAGCGGGAGGGCCGGGGGCGGCAATGAGCAGTTCTTC	CASSQESGRAGGGNEQFF
TRBJ2-3	TRBD2	15	TRBV12-3/TRBV12-4	many	TGTGCCAGCAGCTTAGCGGGACGCCACGCAGATACGCAGTATTTT	CASSLAGRHADTQYF
TRBJ2-5	.	15	TRBV9	many	TGTGCCAGCAGCACGAGGGGGGGCGGCCAAGAGACCCAGTACTTC	CASSTRGGGQETQYF
TRBJ2-3	TRBD2	14	TRBV2	many	TGTGCCAGCAGACTAGCGGGCCACACAGATACGCAGTATTTT	CASRLAGHTDTQYF
TRBJ2-5	.	14	TRBV6-6	many	TGTGCCAGCAGTTACGGCGGACTCCAAGAGACCCAGTACTTC	CASSYGGLQETQYF
TRBJ2-2	.	14	TRBV20-1	many	TGCAGTGCTCAAGGAGGGCCGAGCACCGGGGAGCTGTTTTTT	CSAQGGPSTGELFF
TRBJ1-1	.	14	TRBV20-1	many	TGCAGTGCTAGAGCCCAACAGGCGAACACTGAAGCTTTCTTT	CSARAQQANTEAFF
TRBJ1-4	.	14	TRBV6-5	many	TGTGCCAGCAGTGATGGTGGGGCCCTACTCCGCGAGGATTTT	CASSDGGALLREDF